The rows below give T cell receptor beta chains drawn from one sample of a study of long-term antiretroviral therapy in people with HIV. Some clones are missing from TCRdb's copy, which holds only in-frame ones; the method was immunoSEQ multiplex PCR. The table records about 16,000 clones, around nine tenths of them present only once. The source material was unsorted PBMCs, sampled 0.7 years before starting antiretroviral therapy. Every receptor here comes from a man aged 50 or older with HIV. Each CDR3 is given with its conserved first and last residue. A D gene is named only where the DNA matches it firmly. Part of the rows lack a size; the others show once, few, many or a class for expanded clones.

CASSDRQGGSNYGYTF,TGTGCCAGCAGTGACCGACAAGGGGGATCTAACTATGGCTACACCTTC,.,TRBV6-1,.,TRBJ1-2,16
CASTEASFGGYGYTF,TGTGCCAGCACCGAGGCGTCGTTCGGGGGCTATGGCTACACCTTC,.,TRBV6-5,.,TRBJ1-2,15
CASSARGELDTQYF,TGTGCCAGTTCAGCCAGGGGTGAGTTGGATACGCAGTATTTT,.,TRBV6-6,.,TRBJ2-3,14
CASSLSRNQPQHF,TGTGCCAGCAGTCTAAGTCGAAACCAGCCCCAGCATTTT,.,TRBV13,.,TRBJ1-5,13
CAWSKSGGTEAFF,TGTGCCTGGAGTAAATCGGGGGGCACTGAAGCTTTCTTT,.,TRBV30,.,TRBJ1-1,13
CASSPSGSLRYEKLFF,TGTGCCAGCTCACCCTCCGGGTCCCTGCGATATGAAAAACTGTTTTTT,once,TRBV18,.,TRBJ1-4,16
CASSLVERGEQYF,TGTGCCAGCTCACTGGTAGAACGAGGCGAGCAGTACTTC,.,TRBV18,.,TRBJ2-7,13
CASSLTPPGDYEQYF,TGTGCCAGCAGTTTAACCCCACCGGGAGATTACGAGCAGTACTTC,.,TRBV28,.,TRBJ2-7,15
CASSGSVNTGELFF,TGCGCCAGCAGTGGATCTGTTAACACCGGGGAGCTGTTTTTT,.,TRBV10-1,.,TRBJ2-2,14
CASSWTGGLTPLHF,TGTGCCAGCAGCTGGACAGGGGGCTTGACACCCCTCCACTTT,.,TRBV7-8,TRBD1,TRBJ1-6,14
CASNSPGLNIQYF,TGCGCCAGCAACTCACCAGGGCTGAACATTCAGTACTTC,.,TRBV5-1,.,TRBJ2-4,13
CASSDRDRGPLTQYF,TGTGCCAGTAGCGACCGGGACAGGGGGCCGTTGACCCAGTACTTC,.,TRBV19,TRBD1,TRBJ2-5,15
CASSQDMDLSYEQYF,TGCGCCAGCAGCCAAGATATGGACTTATCCTACGAGCAGTACTTC,.,TRBV4-3,.,TRBJ2-7,15
CASGRGQGTTDTQYF,TGTGCTAGTGGCCGGGGGCAGGGGACCACAGATACGCAGTATTTT,.,TRBV12-5,.,TRBJ2-3,15
CATSRDRGVSNSNQPQHF,TGTGCCACCAGCCGAGACCGGGGAGTGTCTAATAGCAATCAGCCCCAGCATTTT,.,TRBV15,.,TRBJ1-5,18
CASSPTWGGTEAFF,TGTGCCAGCAGTCCCACGTGGGGTGGTACTGAAGCTTTCTTT,.,TRBV6-5,.,TRBJ1-1,14
CASLGDGLAGGHTTDTQYF,TGTGCCAGCCTTGGGGACGGACTAGCGGGGGGCCATACCACAGATACGCAGTATTTT,.,TRBV7-2,TRBD2,TRBJ2-3,19
CASSPRTELNTEAFF,TGTGCCAGCAGTCCCCGGACCGAACTGAACACTGAAGCTTTCTTT,.,TRBV27,.,TRBJ1-1,15
CSVGTGTGTLMNTEAFF,TGCAGCGTAGGAACCGGGACAGGGACCTTAATGAACACTGAAGCTTTCTTT,.,TRBV29-1,TRBD1,TRBJ1-1,17
CASSPQTGSQETQYF,TGTGCCAGCTCACCACAGACAGGTTCCCAAGAGACCCAGTACTTC,.,TRBV18,.,TRBJ2-5,15
CASRDPARIWGYTF,TGTGCCAGTAGGGATCCAGCCCGGATCTGGGGCTACACCTTC,.,TRBV19,.,TRBJ1-2,14
CASSPGWDQPQHF,TGTGCCAGCAGCCCAGGGTGGGATCAGCCCCAGCATTTT,.,TRBV28,.,TRBJ1-5,13
CASSRGEGTQYF,TGCGCCAGCAGTCGGGGGGAAGGGACCCAGTACTTC,.,TRBV5-1,TRBD2,TRBJ2-5,12
CASGVGLAGVGDTQYF,TGCGCCAGCGGGGTAGGACTAGCGGGAGTAGGGGATACGCAGTATTTT,.,TRBV5-1,TRBD2,TRBJ2-3,16
CARSLVRGVSPLHF,TGTGCCAGAAGCTTAGTGAGAGGGGTTTCACCCCTCCACTTT,.,TRBV7-5,.,TRBJ1-6,14
CASSLGDSYEQYF,TGTGCCAGCAGCTTAGGGGACAGCTACGAGCAGTACTTC,.,TRBV7-9,TRBD1,TRBJ2-7,13
CASSFGLKQYF,TGTGCCAGCAGCTTTGGACTGAAGCAGTACTTC,.,TRBV7-2,.,TRBJ2-7,11
CASSYLDSDGYTF,TGTGCCAGCAGCTACCTGGACAGTGATGGCTACACCTTC,few,TRBV7-3,.,TRBJ1-2,13
CASSVLAGTDTQYF,TGTGCCAGCAGCGTACTAGCGGGCACAGATACGCAGTATTTT,.,TRBV9,TRBD2,TRBJ2-3,14
CASSPPDSHTQYF,TGTGCCAGCAGCCCCCCCGATTCGCATACGCAGTATTTT,.,TRBV7-2,.,TRBJ2-3,13
CASSFSASAVGELFF,TGCGCCAGCAGCTTTTCAGCTAGCGCCGTCGGGGAGCTGTTTTTT,.,TRBV5-1,.,TRBJ2-2,15
CASSLDQGYSGNTIYF,TGTGCCAGCAGCTTGGACCAGGGCTACTCTGGAAACACCATATATTTT,.,TRBV5-6,.,TRBJ1-3,16
CASSVSIDSSYNEQFF,TGTGCCAGCAGTGTCTCGATCGATAGCTCCTACAATGAGCAGTTCTTC,.,TRBV6-1,.,TRBJ2-1,16
CASSLLQGVQPQHF,TGTGCCAGCAGTTTACTACAGGGGGTTCAGCCCCAGCATTTT,.,TRBV27,TRBD1,TRBJ1-5,14
CASSEYQITTDTQYF,TGCGCCAGCAGTGAATACCAGATCACCACAGATACGCAGTATTTT,.,TRBV10-1,.,TRBJ2-3,15
CASSPATGTGGSPLHF,TGTGCCAGCTCTCCTGCTACCGGGACAGGGGGCTCACCCCTCCACTTT,once,TRBV18,TRBD1,TRBJ1-6,16
CASSGGGSYNEQFF,TGTGCCAGCAGTGGTGGAGGCTCCTACAATGAGCAGTTCTTC,.,TRBV6-1,.,TRBJ2-1,14
CASRGGPLAKNIQYF,TGTGCCAGTAGGGGAGGGCCCCTAGCCAAAAACATTCAGTACTTC,medium-sized,TRBV19,TRBD2,TRBJ2-4,15
CASSLGGRATDTQYF,TGTGCCAGCAGCTTAGGCGGGCGCGCTACAGATACGCAGTATTTT,.,TRBV5-6,.,TRBJ2-3,15
CASTKSYNEQFF,TGTGCCAGCACTAAATCCTACAATGAGCAGTTCTTC,.,TRBV5-5,.,TRBJ2-1,12
CASSLNRGSSAFF,TGCGCCAGCAGCTTAAACAGGGGAAGTTCGGCTTTCTTT,.,TRBV5-1,TRBD1,TRBJ1-1,13
CASSGGLASNNEQFF,TGTGCCAGCAGTGGGGGACTAGCGAGCAACAATGAGCAGTTCTTC,.,TRBV25-1,TRBD2,TRBJ2-1,15
CASSLGSDLSSYNSPLHF,TGCGCCAGCAGCTTGGGGTCGGATCTTAGCTCCTATAATTCACCCCTCCACTTT,.,TRBV5-1,.,TRBJ1-6,18
CASSESGEVGETQYF,TGCGCCAGCAGTGAGTCCGGGGAAGTAGGCGAGACCCAGTACTTC,.,TRBV10-2,.,TRBJ2-5,15
CASSWREGYEQYF,TGCGCCAGCAGCTGGCGGGAGGGCTACGAGCAGTACTTC,.,TRBV5-1,TRBD2,TRBJ2-7,13
CASSLPQRTNEKLFF,TGTGCCAGCAGTCTCCCCCAGCGAACTAATGAAAAACTGTTTTTT,once,TRBV28,.,TRBJ1-4,15
CASSEGRASTYEQYF,TGCGCCAGCAGTGAAGGTAGGGCAAGCACCTACGAGCAGTACTTC,.,TRBV10-1,.,TRBJ2-7,15
CASRPRRYGGSNQPQHF,TGTGCCAGCAGGCCTAGGCGTTATGGGGGTAGCAATCAGCCCCAGCATTTT,.,TRBV28,.,TRBJ1-5,17
CASSWDRGNHEQYF,TGTGCCAGCAGTTGGGACAGGGGTAACCACGAGCAGTACTTC,.,TRBV6-5,TRBD1,TRBJ2-7,14
CASSLRTAQETQYF,TGTGCCAGCAGCCTCCGGACAGCCCAAGAGACCCAGTACTTC,.,TRBV5-5,.,TRBJ2-5,14